This T cell receptor beta chain is drawn from a study of T cells after posttransplantation cyclophosphamide. Overall study findings and caveats: Blood and skin or GI T cell repertoires showed limited TRB overlap.

Busulfan-fludarabine conditioning, marrow transplant, and cyclophosphamide on days +3 and +4 were administered. Note on this clone: Its antigen is not identified.

V lost 2 bases, J lost 0 bases, and 8 bases lay in between. The CDR3 is 16 amino acids. Per the germline V gene, CDR1 is MNHNS and CDR2 is SASEGT. TCRdb's table, derived via immunoSEQ multiplex PCR, lists solely in-frame clones and lacks some. The data contain 1,500 or so clones, around 80% of them seen just once; the ten biggest clones take up 8% to 13%. Sequences were derived from CD4+ T cells sorted from PBMCs, sampled about 220 days after allogeneic stem cell transplant with posttransplant cyclophosphamide. The chain recombines TRBV6-1 with TRBJ1-6; D gene uncertain. The sequence was collected from a female patient in her sixties who received an allogeneic stem cell transplant from an unrelated donor, was CMV-positive, and had acute GVHD only. Some of the T cells might come from the graft donor. The DNA for the CDR3 is TGTGCCAGCAGTGAATATAGCCGCTCCTATAATTCACCCCTCCACTTT. Encoded protein: CASSEYSRSYNSPLHF.